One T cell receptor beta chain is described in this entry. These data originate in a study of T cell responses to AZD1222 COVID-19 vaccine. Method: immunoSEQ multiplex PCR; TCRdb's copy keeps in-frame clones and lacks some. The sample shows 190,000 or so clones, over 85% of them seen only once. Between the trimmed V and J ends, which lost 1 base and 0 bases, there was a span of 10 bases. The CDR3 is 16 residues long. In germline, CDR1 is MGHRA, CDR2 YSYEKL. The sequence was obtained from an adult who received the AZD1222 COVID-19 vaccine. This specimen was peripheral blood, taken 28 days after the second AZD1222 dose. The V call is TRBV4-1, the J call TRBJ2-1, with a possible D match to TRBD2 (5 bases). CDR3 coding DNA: TGCGCCAGCAGCCAAGGCGCGGGTCTCTCCTACAATGAGCAGTTCTTC. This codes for CASSQGAGLSYNEQFF.